The sequence of this T cell receptor beta chain was determined in a study of CD8+CD57+ T cells in acquired aplastic anemia. This clonotype was observed at least ten times. Genomic DNA, serving as template, underwent TCR beta VDJ and CDR3 profiling. One entry per CDR3 protein results from TCRdb running MiXCR on the reads. The data contain 150,000 to 200,000 distinct CDR3 sequences, around half of them singletons. This CDR3 has 15 residues. With V trimmed by 3 bases and J by 5 bases, 8 bases remained unmatched. Germline-derived CDR1 and CDR2 are LNHDA and SQIVND (reference sequence). Those patients picked for sequencing had displayed CD8+CD57+ cell expansion on flow cytometry.

The source of this sequence is a human donor with aplastic anemia. The chain carries TRBV19 and TRBJ2-5; TRBD2 aligns across 8 bases. The sample taken for sequencing was sorted CD4+, CD8+, or CD8+CD57+ T cells (not recorded which) from PBMCs. The CDR3 DNA reads TGTGCCAGTAGTATTCTGGCGGGGGGTCAGGAGACCCAGTACTTC. Amino acid sequence: CASSILAGGQETQYF. The complete variable domain, with remaining parts taken from reference TRBV19 and TRBJ2-5, reads DGGITQSPKYLFRKEGQNVTLSCEQNLNHDAMYWYRQDPGQGLRLIYYSQIVNDFQKGDIAEGYSVSREKKESFPLTVTSAQKNPTAFYLCASSILAGGQETQYFGPGTRLLVL.